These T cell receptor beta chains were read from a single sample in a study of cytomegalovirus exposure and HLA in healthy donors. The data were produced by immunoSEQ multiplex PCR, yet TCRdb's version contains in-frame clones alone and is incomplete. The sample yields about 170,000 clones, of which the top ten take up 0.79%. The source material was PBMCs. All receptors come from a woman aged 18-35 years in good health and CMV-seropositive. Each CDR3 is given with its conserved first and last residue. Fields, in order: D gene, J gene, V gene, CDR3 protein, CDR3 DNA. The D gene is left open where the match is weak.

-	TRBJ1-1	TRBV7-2	CASSFDPGVTEAFF	TGTGCCAGCAGTTTCGACCCAGGGGTTACTGAAGCTTTCTTT
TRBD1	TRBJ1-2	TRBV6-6	CASSSPSTGNYPRRTF	TGTGCCAGCAGTTCCCCCTCGACAGGGAACTACCCCCGCCGGACCTTC
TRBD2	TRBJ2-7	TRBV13	CASSLGMTSGGYEQYF	TGTGCCAGCAGCTTAGGCATGACTAGCGGGGGCTACGAGCAGTACTTC
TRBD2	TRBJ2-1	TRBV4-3	CASSQDVSSGGRSSYNEQFF	TGCGCCAGCAGCCAAGATGTCTCCAGCGGGGGCCGGAGCTCCTACAATGAGCAGTTCTTC
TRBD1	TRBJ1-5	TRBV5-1	CASSATGGDQPQHF	TGCGCCAGCAGCGCGACAGGGGGCGATCAGCCCCAGCATTTT
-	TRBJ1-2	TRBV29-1	CSVLGSKGYTF	TGCAGCGTTCTGGGGAGCAAAGGCTACACCTTC
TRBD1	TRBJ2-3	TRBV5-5	CASSLTGTGGSTDTQYF	TGTGCCAGCAGCTTGACAGGGACAGGGGGCAGCACAGATACGCAGTATTTT
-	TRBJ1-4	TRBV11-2	CASSLVTGGYEKLFF	TGTGCCAGCAGCTTAGTCACGGGGGGCTATGAAAAACTGTTTTTT
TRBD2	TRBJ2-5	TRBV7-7	CASSLGPLATQETQYF	TGTGCCAGCAGCTTAGGGCCACTAGCGACCCAAGAGACCCAGTACTTC
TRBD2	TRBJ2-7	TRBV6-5	CASSSWTSGTKYEQYF	TGTGCCAGCAGTTCCTGGACTAGCGGGACGAAGTACGAGCAGTACTTC
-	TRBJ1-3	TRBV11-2	CASSPSPRSGNTIYF	TGTGCCAGCAGCCCTTCACCCAGGTCTGGAAACACCATATATTTT
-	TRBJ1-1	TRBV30	CAWSVLGGAGGTEAFF	TGTGCCTGGAGTGTACTTGGGGGGGCAGGCGGAACTGAAGCTTTCTTT
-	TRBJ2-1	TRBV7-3	CASSSLEGGSEQFF	TGTGCCAGCAGCTCGTTAGAAGGCGGCAGTGAGCAGTTCTTC
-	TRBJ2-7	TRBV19	CASSIAPGGYEQYF	TGTGCCAGTAGTATTGCGCCAGGGGGGTACGAGCAGTACTTC
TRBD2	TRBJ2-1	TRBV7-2	CASSVSGGGSEQFF	TGTGCCAGCAGCGTTAGCGGGGGGGGGAGTGAGCAGTTCTTC
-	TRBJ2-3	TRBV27	CASRGLGGGAADTQYF	TGTGCCAGCAGAGGACTCGGTGGGGGGGCCGCAGATACGCAGTATTTT
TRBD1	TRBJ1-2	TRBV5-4	CASKSRDRIYGGYTF	TGTGCCAGCAAAAGTCGGGACAGAATCTATGGTGGCTACACCTTC
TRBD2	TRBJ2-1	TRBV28	CASTQGLAGNNEQFF	TGTGCCAGCACCCAGGGACTAGCGGGGAATAATGAGCAGTTCTTC
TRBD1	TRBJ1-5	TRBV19	CASNPGQNQPQHF	TGTGCCAGTAATCCGGGACAGAATCAGCCCCAGCATTTT
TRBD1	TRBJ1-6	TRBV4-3	CASSQEAQGYSPLHF	TGCGCCAGCAGCCAGGAGGCACAGGGGTATTCACCCCTCCACTTT
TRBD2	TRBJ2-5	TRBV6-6	CASSPPGGMETQYF	TGTGCCAGCAGTCCCCCGGGGGGAATGGAGACCCAGTACTTC
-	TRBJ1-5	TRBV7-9	CASSPLSNQPQHF	TGTGCCAGCAGCCCCCTCAGCAATCAGCCCCAGCATTTT
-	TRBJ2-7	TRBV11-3	CASRRGGEQYF	TGTGCCAGCCGCCGAGGGGGCGAGCAGTACTTC
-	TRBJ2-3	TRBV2	CASSDRGHVAEDTQYF	TGTGCCAGCAGTGACCGGGGACACGTCGCGGAAGATACGCAGTATTTT
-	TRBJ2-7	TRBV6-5	CASSYRDTYEQYF	TGTGCCAGCAGTTACCGGGACACCTACGAGCAGTACTTC
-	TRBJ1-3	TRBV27	CASSPTKDRGNTIYF	TGTGCCAGCAGTCCTACCAAAGACAGGGGAAACACCATATATTTT
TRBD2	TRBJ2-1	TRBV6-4	CASSLAGSYNEQFF	TGTGCCAGCAGTCTAGCGGGGTCCTACAATGAGCAGTTCTTC
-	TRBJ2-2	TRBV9	CASSPPTTLDTGELFF	TGTGCCAGCAGTCCTCCGACTACTTTAGACACCGGGGAGCTGTTTTTT
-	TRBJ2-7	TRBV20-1	CSVRVSGEQYF	TGCAGTGTTAGGGTGTCGGGCGAGCAGTACTTC
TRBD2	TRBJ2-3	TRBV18	CASSPSGARTDTQYF	TGTGCCAGCTCACCGAGCGGGGCTCGCACAGATACGCAGTATTTT